A single sample gave rise to the 12 T cell receptor beta chains below, sequenced in a study of blood T cell repertoires in COVID-19. Measured with immunoSEQ multiplex PCR; TCRdb has only the in-frame clones, and not every one. The sample records about 170,000 clones, approximately 81% being singletons. The sequenced material came from peripheral blood. These receptors all stem from a human donor with acute or convalescent COVID-19. The donor label of this sample is uncertain.

This clone occurred once. V and J are TRBV9 and TRBJ2-2; 8 bases line up with TRBD2. The CDR3 contains 16 residues. J was trimmed by 1 base and V by 4 bases; bases with no gene match: 6. Germline V gene sequence: CDR1 SGDLS, CDR2 YYNGEE. CDR3 loop: CASSPRTSLNTGELFF. CDR3 nucleotides: TGTGCCAGCAGCCCTCGGACTAGCCTGAACACCGGGGAGCTGTTTTTT.

This chain joins TRBV3-1 (or the pseudogene TRBV3-2) and TRBJ2-7; TRBD1 might be the D (5 bases). V was cut by 4 bases and J by 0 bases, with 7 bases left in between. CDR1 is LGHDT and CDR2 is YNNKEL in the germline V gene (reference sequence). This CDR3 is built from 13 residues. The CDR3 DNA follows: TGTGCCAGCAGCCGACAGCGCTCCTACGAGCAGTACTTC. It translates to CASSRQRSYEQYF.

This clone was observed once. The CDR3: CASSLEGDYGYTF. The CDR3 DNA is TGCGCCAGCAGCTTGGAGGGGGACTATGGCTACACCTTC. V and J are TRBV5-1 and TRBJ1-2, with D perhaps matching TRBD1 (6 bases). From germline, CDR1 is SGHRS and CDR2 YFSETQ. The V and J ends lost 0 bases and 3 bases respectively, with 6 bases between them. The CDR3 length is 13 residues.

V usage is TRBV4-1 and J usage is TRBJ1-6; D uncertain. This CDR3 spans 19 amino acids. Trimming left V 1 base short and J 7 bases short, with 23 bases between. Germline CDR1 MGHRA, CDR2 YSYEKL. The CDR3, as DNA: TGCGCCAGCAGCCAAGGGTACGGTCTTCAAGGCGGCCGGAATTCACCCCTCCACTTT. It yields the protein CASSQGYGLQGGRNSPLHF.

The chain carries TRBV19 and TRBJ2-7; 10 positions match TRBD1. The CDR3 has 13 amino acids. Germline assignment: CDR1 LNHDA and CDR2 SQIVND (reference sequence). Trimming cost V 6 bases and J 5 bases; bases outside gene matches: 4. The CDR3 bases are TGTGCCAGTAGCGGGACAGGGGTAAACGAGCAGTACTTC. Translating gives CASSGTGVNEQYF. Together with reference TRBV19 and TRBJ2-7, the CDR3 gives the full variable domain: DGGITQSPKYLFRKEGQNVTLSCEQNLNHDAMYWYRQDPGQGLRLIYYSQIVNDFQKGDIAEGYSVSREKKESFPLTVTSAQKNPTAFYLCASSGTGVNEQYFGPGTRLTVT.

This clone was observed a few times. The chain links TRBV18 to TRBJ1-1; D not resolved. V gave up 2 bases and J gave up 3 bases, with 7 bases separating them. The CDR3 runs 13 residues. Germline-derived CDR1 and CDR2 are KGHSH and LQKENI. CDR3 protein: CASSPIIDTEAFF. The DNA for the CDR3 is TGTGCCAGCTCACCAATAATCGACACTGAAGCTTTCTTT.

V usage is TRBV11-3 and J usage is TRBJ1-1; 8 nucleotides line up with TRBD1. This CDR3 has 17 residues. CDR1 and CDR2 (germline): SGHNT, YENEEA. V gave up 1 base and J gave up 4 bases; unmatched junction bases: 11. CDR3 bases: TGTGCCAGCAGCTTAGTCAGGGGGCCGACCCGGGTCACTGAAGCTTTCTTT. Protein sequence: CASSLVRGPTRVTEAFF.

This sequence joins TRBV6-4 and TRBJ2-6, with a possible D match to TRBD1 (6 bases). The CDR3 consists of 17 residues. V shed 0 bases and J shed 2 bases, with 11 bases lying between them. The germline V gene has CDR1 MRHNA and CDR2 SNTAGT. The CDR3 DNA sequence: TGTGCCAGCAGTGACTCGGCCACAGGGCCTGGGGCCAACGTCCTGACTTTC. This sequence encodes CASSDSATGPGANVLTF.

This chain joins TRBV10-3 and TRBJ2-7, with D possibly TRBD1 on 6 matching bases. Trimming took off 3 bases at V and 4 bases at J, with 16 bases between the two ends. In germline, CDR1 is ENHRY, CDR2 SYGVKD. The CDR3 is 15 amino acids. CDR3 bases: TGTGCCATCAGTGAAGGGTCAGGGGCTAGGTACGAGCAGTACTTC. Encoded protein: CAISEGSGARYEQYF.

CDR3 bases: TGTGCCACCAGTGACTATAAATCGCCGGGAGGGTTCTCTGGGGCCAACGTCCTGACTTTC. This sequence encodes CATSDYKSPGGFSGANVLTF. The chain links TRBV24-1 to TRBJ2-6; 8 bases are shared with TRBD2. This CDR3 has 20 residues. Trimming took 4 bases from V and 0 from J; bases not matched to a gene: 13. Germline loops: CDR1 KGHDR, CDR2 SFDVKD.

V gene TRBV3-1 (or the pseudogene TRBV3-2) combines with J gene TRBJ1-2; 7 bases are a match to TRBD1. Germline V gives CDR1 LGHDT, CDR2 YNNKEL (reference sequence). The CDR3 spans 15 residues. Trimming at V came to 0 bases and at J to 7 bases, leaving 8 bases not matched to a gene. Here the CDR3 reads CASSQDKGAIGGYTF. CDR3 bases: TGTGCCAGCAGCCAAGATAAGGGGGCGATTGGTGGCTACACCTTC.

This rearrangement joins TRBV6-5 to TRBJ2-1; tentative D call: TRBD1 (5 bases). The length of the CDR3 is 13 residues. The germline V gene encodes CDR1 MNHEY and CDR2 SVGAGI. Trimming left V 4 bases short and J 5 bases short, with 9 bases between. CDR3 loop: CASSWGRDNEQFF. As DNA, the CDR3 is TGTGCCAGCAGTTGGGGCAGGGACAATGAGCAGTTCTTC.